A single sample is the source of the 28 T cell receptor beta chains below, sequenced in a study of blood T cell repertoires in COVID-19. Profiling relied on immunoSEQ multiplex PCR, and the TCRdb table lists in-frame clones only, not all of them. The profile covers about 400,000 clones, with 89% appearing a single time and 1.7% taken by the ten largest. Input material: PBMCs or T cells enriched from blood (not recorded which). All receptors derive from a woman in her 30s who had recovered from COVID-19.

The genes are TRBV9 and TRBJ2-1, with D possibly being TRBD2 (5 bases). The length of the CDR3 is 13 residues. Germline values: CDR1 SGDLS, CDR2 YYNGEE. V shed 4 bases and J shed 9 bases, with 14 bases lying between them. In nucleotides, the CDR3 is TGTGCCAGCAGCTTCAAGGCGGGCGGTGAGCAGTTCTTC. Residues: CASSFKAGGEQFF.

The chain is built from TRBV27 and TRBJ1-5, with D hard to call. There are 13 residues in the CDR3. In germline, CDR1 is MNHEY, CDR2 SMNVEV (reference sequence). V lost 3 bases, J lost 6 bases, and 9 bases lay in between. CDR3 region: CASSLRVGQPQHF. The DNA for the CDR3 is TGTGCCAGCAGTTTGAGGGTTGGTCAGCCCCAGCATTTT.

This chain connects TRBV28 to TRBJ2-7; the match to TRBD2 covers 13 bases. The CDR3 has 17 residues. CDR1 and CDR2 from the germline V gene are MDHEN and SYDVKM. V lost 6 bases, J lost 0 bases, and 8 bases stayed unmatched. CDR3 in DNA: TGTGCCAGCAGGGGGACTAGCGGGGTTTCAAGCTCCTACGAGCAGTACTTC. Its translation: CASRGTSGVSSSYEQYF.

The chain employs TRBV5-6 and TRBJ1-1; TRBD1 might be the D (5 bases). This CDR3 is 13 amino acids long. Germline values: CDR1 SGHDT, CDR2 YYEEEE. Trimming pared 0 bases from V and 4 bases from J, leaving 7 bases between. CDR3 DNA: TGTGCCAGCAGCTTGGTAAGGGGCACTGAAGCTTTCTTT. This sequence encodes CASSLVRGTEAFF.

The V call is TRBV10-1, the J call TRBJ2-7, with a possible D match to TRBD2 (5 bases). The germline CDR1 and CDR2 sequences are WNHNN and SYGVQD (reference sequence). This CDR3 is 13 amino acids long. Trimming stripped 2 bases from V and 1 base from J, with 6 bases between. CDR3 coding DNA: TGCGCCAGCAGTGAGGGACTTTCCTACGAGCAGTACTTC. Protein product: CASSEGLSYEQYF.

This clone was found once. The chain has TRBV7-3 and TRBJ1-1, with D uncertain. Trimming removed 5 bases at V and 1 base at J, with 11 bases between. The CDR3 consists of 14 residues. Germline V gene data show CDR1 as SGHTA and CDR2 as FQGTGA. The CDR3, as DNA: TGTGCCAGCAGCGCACGGGGAGGGAACACTGAAGCTTTCTTT. This sequence encodes CASSARGGNTEAFF.

This clone has a single count. The chain uses TRBV28 and TRBJ1-3; D is possibly TRBD1 (6 bases). This CDR3 contains 16 residues. CDR1 is MDHEN, CDR2 SYDVKM, per germline. Trimming took off 3 bases at V and 1 base at J, with 13 bases between the two ends. The CDR3 region has the DNA TGTGCCAGCAGTTTGCCAACAGGGTCGTCTGGAAACACCATATATTTT. Protein: CASSLPTGSSGNTIYF.

DNA for the CDR3: TGTGCCAGCAGTTTACCCCCGACAGGGAGAACTGAAGCTTTCTTT. Residues: CASSLPPTGRTEAFF. This chain links TRBV28 with TRBJ1-1, with 7 bases fitting TRBD1. The CDR3 consists of 15 residues. Trimming at V came to 2 bases and at J to 5 bases, leaving 8 bases not matched to a gene. Germline V gives CDR1 MDHEN, CDR2 SYDVKM.

The rearrangement uses TRBV27 and TRBJ2-2, with 9 positions matching TRBD1. There are 16 residues in the CDR3. Per germline, CDR1 MNHEY and CDR2 SMNVEV (reference sequence). V shed 7 bases and J 7 bases; nucleotides not matched to a gene: 13. DNA for the CDR3: TGTGCCAGCACCCCTACAGGGGGCTTGTATGTCGGGGAGCTGTTTTTT. Amino acid sequence: CASTPTGGLYVGELFF.

The CDR3 coding sequence is TGTGCCAGCAGTTTATTGCCCGGAGTGAACTATGGCTACACCTTC. It codes for CASSLLPGVNYGYTF. The chain is built from TRBV28 and TRBJ1-2, with D unclear. CDR1 and CDR2 from the germline V gene are MDHEN and SYDVKM. V lost 1 base and J lost 2, with 11 bases in between. CDR3 length: 15 amino acids.

The chain employs TRBV6-6 and TRBJ1-3; D is unresolved. The CDR3 has 14 amino acids. The ends were cut back, 0 bases at V and 4 bases at J, with 7 bases in the middle. The germline V gene encodes CDR1 MNHNY and CDR2 SVGAGI (reference sequence). CDR3 sequence reads: CASSYSETGNTIYF. The CDR3 region has the DNA TGTGCCAGCAGTTACTCGGAGACCGGAAACACCATATATTTT.

This clone is a singleton in its sample. J is TRBJ2-2 and V is TRBV4-2, with TRBD1 as a possible D gene (7 bases). V lost 3 bases and J 0 bases, leaving 11 bases between the germline ends. This CDR3 is 16 amino acids long. Germline loops: CDR1 LGHNA, CDR2 YNFKEQ. CDR3 DNA sequence: TGTGCCAGCAGCCAGGAGGGGGCCGCGAACACCGGGGAGCTGTTTTTT. Protein: CASSQEGAANTGELFF.

The genes are TRBV7-2 and TRBJ1-2; 9 bases line up with TRBD1. CDR3 length: 14 amino acids. The germline V gene encodes CDR1 SGHTA and CDR2 FQGNSA. V lost 7 bases, J lost 1 base, and 4 bases stayed unmatched. The CDR3 loop is CASTRDRDNYGYTF. CDR3 bases: TGTGCCAGCACCCGGGACAGGGATAACTATGGCTACACCTTC.

This clone was observed once. The chain is built from TRBV2 and TRBJ2-7; D might be TRBD2 (6 bases). Germline V CDR1 and CDR2: SNHLY, FYNNEI. This CDR3 has 15 residues. With 1 base removed from V and 4 bases from J, the gap between germline ends came to 14 bases. CDR3 DNA: TGTGCCAGCAGTGAAGAATTGGGACTGATTTACGAGCAGTACTTC. It yields the protein CASSEELGLIYEQYF.

For this clone: Sequence at one end of the junction differs from germline and may be a read error. This chain links TRBV7-7 with TRBJ2-5, with 7 positions matching TRBD1. The CDR3 length is 15 residues. Per the germline V gene, CDR1 is SSHAT and CDR2 is FNYEAQ (reference sequence). The CDR3 region is CASSPRQGVAETQYF. In DNA, the CDR3 is TGTGCTAGCAGCCCTCGACAGGGAGTGGCAGAGACCCAGTACTTC.

The rearrangement links TRBV6-5 to TRBJ1-1; no clear D gene. V dropped 0 bases and J dropped 4 bases, with 9 bases sitting between them. CDR3 length: 14 amino acids. The germline CDR1 and CDR2 sequences are MNHEY and SVGAGI. CDR3 region: CASSYSNLGTEAFF. CDR3 sequence (DNA): TGTGCCAGCAGTTACTCGAACCTCGGCACTGAAGCTTTCTTT.

This chain links TRBV30 with TRBJ2-6; perhaps TRBD2 as D (6 bases). The CDR3 sequence is 16 residues long. CDR1 is GTSNPN, CDR2 SVGIG, per germline (reference sequence). The ends were cut back, 5 bases at V and 0 bases at J, with 14 bases in the middle. DNA for the CDR3: TGTGCCTGGGGGAGGATAACTAACTCTGGGGCCAACGTCCTGACTTTC. This sequence encodes CAWGRITNSGANVLTF.

CDR3 residues: CASTPLAGTQNYGYTF. The DNA of the CDR3 is TGTGCCAGTACCCCTCTTGCCGGGACTCAAAACTATGGCTACACCTTC. The chain joins TRBV19 to TRBJ1-2; TRBD1 is a possible D gene (5 bases). V was pared by 7 bases and J by 2 bases, with 20 bases between. The CDR3 is made up of 16 amino acids. From germline, CDR1 is LNHDA and CDR2 SQIVND (reference sequence).

The chain has TRBV30 and TRBJ1-4; 7 positions agree with TRBD1. This CDR3 has 17 amino acids. The germline V gene has CDR1 GTSNPN and CDR2 SVGIG (reference sequence). The V gene end was trimmed by 3 bases and the J gene end by 2 bases; junction bases not matched to a gene: 12. The CDR3 here is CAWRLQGRRGTNEKLFF. In DNA, the CDR3 is TGTGCCTGGAGGCTACAGGGGCGGAGGGGTACTAATGAAAAACTGTTTTTT.

This chain connects TRBV2 to TRBJ2-2; perhaps TRBD1 as D (5 bases). This CDR3 is 14 amino acids long. V was pared by 7 bases and J by 0 bases, with 9 bases between. Germline CDR1 reads SNHLY; CDR2 reads FYNNEI. The DNA of the CDR3 is TGTGCCAGCAAGCTGACAGCGAACACCGGGGAGCTGTTTTTT. Translated: CASKLTANTGELFF. The complete variable domain, with remaining parts taken from reference TRBV2 and TRBJ2-2, reads EPEVTQTPSHQVTQMGQEVILRCVPISNHLYFYWYRQILGQKVEFLVSFYNNEISEKSEIFDDQFSVERPDGSNFTLKIRSTKLEDSAMYFCASKLTANTGELFFGEGSRLTVL.

The chain carries TRBV11-2 and TRBJ2-1; the match to TRBD2 covers 9 bases. Germline CDR1 and CDR2: SGHAT and FQNNGV. Trimming removed 11 bases from V and 6 bases from J; junction bases left unmatched: 14. There are 15 residues in the CDR3. The CDR3 sequence is CASSRAGGILNEQFF. The CDR3 nucleotides read TGTGCCTCCAGCAGGGCGGGAGGGATTCTCAATGAGCAGTTCTTC.

This sequence joins TRBV30 and TRBJ1-1; unclear D gene. CDR1 and CDR2 from the germline V gene are GTSNPN and SVGIG (reference sequence). The CDR3 is 13 residues long. V shed 2 bases and J shed 2 bases, with 9 bases lying between them. This CDR3 is CAWSTELNTEAFF. In nucleotides, the CDR3 is TGTGCCTGGAGTACAGAGCTAAACACTGAAGCTTTCTTT.

The chain couples TRBV5-4 to TRBJ2-7; 8 nucleotides agree with TRBD2. This CDR3 is built from 15 residues. Per germline, CDR1 SGHNT and CDR2 YYREEE (reference sequence). V trimming: 2 bases; J trimming: 4 bases; junction bases outside the gene matches: 8. The CDR3 protein is CASSFPAGDPYEQYF. In DNA form, the CDR3 reads TGTGCCAGCAGCTTTCCAGCGGGAGACCCTTACGAGCAGTACTTC.

The chain's CDR3 is CASSPGNYGYTF. The CDR3 DNA reads TGCGCCAGCAGTCCAGGGAACTATGGCTACACCTTC. The chain carries TRBV10-2 and TRBJ1-2; D perhaps matches TRBD1 (5 bases). Germline lookup yields CDR1 WSHSY and CDR2 SAAADI. CDR3 length: 12 amino acids. V dropped 5 bases and J dropped 2 bases, with 6 bases sitting between them.

J is TRBJ2-5 and V is TRBV14; no clear D gene. The germline V and J ends were trimmed by 4 bases and 2 bases, with 14 bases remaining between them. The length of the CDR3 is 15 residues. CDR1 and CDR2 from the germline V gene are SGHDN and FVKESK. CDR3 coding DNA: TGTGCCAGCAGCCCAAGCGAAGAGAGACAAGAGACCCAGTACTTC. This sequence encodes CASSPSEERQETQYF.

In this sample, this clone turned up once. The gene calls are TRBV5-1 and TRBJ2-1; a possible D gene is TRBD2 (5 bases). The germline V gene has CDR1 SGHRS and CDR2 YFSETQ. Trimming pared 0 bases from V and 10 bases from J, leaving 17 bases between. The CDR3 contains 15 residues. The CDR3 nucleotides read TGCGCCAGCAGCTTGGCCGGGGAGAAGTTGGAGGAGCAGTTCTTC. As protein: CASSLAGEKLEEQFF.

CDR3 protein: CASSYSTAGSPLHF. CDR3 DNA sequence: TGTGCCAGCAGTTACTCGACAGCTGGCTCACCCCTCCACTTT. V usage is TRBV6-5 and J usage is TRBJ1-6; weak D call: TRBD1 (5 bases). Germline values: CDR1 MNHEY, CDR2 SVGAGI. The V end lost 0 bases, the J end lost 10 bases, and 10 bases lay between the germline ends. The CDR3 is made up of 14 amino acids.

The chain uses TRBV19 and TRBJ1-1; D unclear. V was pared by 10 bases and J by 1 base, with 16 bases between. In germline, CDR1 is LNHDA, CDR2 SQIVND (reference sequence). This CDR3 is 14 amino acids long. The CDR3 nucleotides read TGTGCCACCTCGGGGAGAAGGGAGAACACTGAAGCTTTCTTT. This encodes CATSGRRENTEAFF.